The 6 T cell receptor beta chains given below trace back to one sample, sequenced in a study of T-cell reconstitution after alpha-beta-depleted transplantation in children. General study results and limits: Reportedly, only several hundred clones from non-depleted graft cells drove alpha-beta T-cell counts at about two months.

Antigens for these TCRs are unknown. Unique molecular identifiers were used to barcode this TCRbeta library. TCRdb reprocessed the PCR reads with MiXCR, giving one entry per CDR3 protein. The data show roughly 30,000 distinct CDR3 sequences, under 6.5% seen once. The sequencing used peripheral blood, collected 60 days after TCRalphabeta/CD19-depleted stem cell transplant. All receptors derive from a child under three years old who had a stem cell transplant for acute myeloid leukemia, so the T cells may come from the graft donor.

This clonotype was recorded many times. V gene TRBV29-1 combines with J gene TRBJ2-3; 13 bases are shared with TRBD2. Germline lookup yields CDR1 SQVTM and CDR2 ANQGSEA. The CDR3 contains 14 residues. J was trimmed by 3 bases and V by 6 bases; bases with no gene match: 3. In nucleotides, the CDR3 is TGCAGCGTCGGACTAGCGGGAGAAACAGATACGCAGTATTTT. Translating it yields CSVGLAGETDTQYF.

This clonotype was seen ten or more times. The genes are TRBV28 and TRBJ2-3; D perhaps matches TRBD1 (6 bases). Trimming shortened V by 6 bases and J by 4 bases, and 17 bases separated the two germline ends. CDR3 length equals 15 residues. Looked up from germline, CDR1 is MDHEN and CDR2 is SYDVKM. CDR3 DNA sequence: TGTGCCAGCAGCCTGGACAGTGATTGGGCAGATACGCAGTATTTT. Translating it yields CASSLDSDWADTQYF.

This clonotype was counted at least ten times. The chain carries TRBV6-5 and TRBJ1-2; perhaps TRBD1 as D (6 bases). The V end was cut by 6 bases, the J end by 3 bases, with 8 bases between. Germline V CDR1 and CDR2: MNHEY, SVGAGI. The CDR3 has 12 amino acids. The CDR3 sequence is CASRRQDYGYTF. CDR3 sequence (DNA): TGTGCCAGCAGACGACAGGACTATGGCTACACCTTC.

Concerning this clonotype itself: This may be a read error, as it is one base from a much larger clone. The chain recombines TRBV6-1 with TRBJ2-1, with D possibly being TRBD2 (5 bases). The CDR3 is 12 amino acids. Germline V gene lookup returns CDR1 MNHNS and CDR2 SASEGT. The CDR3 here is CATSETGSEQFF. CDR3 bases: TGTGCCACCAGTGAAACGGGGAGTGAGCAGTTCTTC.

Many counts were recorded for this clonotype. The chain employs TRBV11-2 and TRBJ2-1; D is possibly TRBD1 or TRBD2 (5 bases each). The V end lost 2 bases, the J end lost 5 bases, and 10 bases lay between the germline ends. This CDR3 comprises 14 residues. Germline lookup yields CDR1 SGHAT and CDR2 FQNNGV. CDR3 nucleotides: TGTGCCAGCAGCTTACCGGGACGGCACAATGAGCAGTTCTTC. Translated: CASSLPGRHNEQFF.

This clonotype has only a few counts. Written as DNA, the CDR3 is TGTGCCAGCTCACCGCGGACTGAAAAACTGTTTTTT. This codes for CASSPRTEKLFF. The chain uses TRBV18 and TRBJ1-4; D gene ambiguous. The V and J ends lost 3 bases and 7 bases respectively, with 6 bases between them. Germline assignment: CDR1 KGHSH and CDR2 LQKENI. There are 12 residues in the CDR3.